The T cell receptor (beta chain) under discussion was sequenced for a study of monozygotic twins with inflammatory bowel disease. Study-wide findings and caveats: Varied immunosuppressive treatments among patients may have increased repertoire variability.

The V gene's germline CDR1 is SGHTA and CDR2 FQGTGA. The CDR3 is 18 residues long. Worth noting for this clonotype: Antigen: not known.

TCRdb reanalyzed the 5' RACE reads and collapses them to one entry per CDR3 protein, without DNA. This sample lists around 140,000 distinct CDR3 sequences; its ten largest clones have 0.95% to 1.5%. Source material: blood. The J gene is TRBJ2-2, the V gene TRBV7-3; TCRdb picks TRBD2, but there is no DNA to check that call. This TCR was recovered from a human donor with ulcerative colitis or Crohn's disease, or a healthy co-twin of an affected twin (not recorded which). The CDR3 sequence is CASSSRLAGDGYTGELFF.